This T cell receptor beta chain derives from a study of cytomegalovirus exposure and HLA in healthy donors. Trimming shortened V by 0 bases and J by 8 bases, and 19 bases separated the two germline ends. Germline CDR1 LGHNA, CDR2 YSLEER. The CDR3 spans 16 residues. Study outcomes and limitations: Donor immune exposure was known only as CMV serostatus. The authors listed some 160 TCR beta chains as cytomegalovirus-associated. In an earlier analysis, productive rearrangement rates for most beta V segments clustered near 90% or 30%.

This clone came up many times. Antigen specificity is unknown. All donors participated as healthy donors of bone marrow. Use of 60 Vbeta and 13 Jbeta primers characterized the PCR. Generated by immunoSEQ multiplex PCR, the TCRdb table keeps only in-frame clones and is missing some. The table shows 150,000 to 200,000 clones, with 10% to 15% occurring only once. The chain joins TRBV4-3 to TRBJ1-1, with D tentatively TRBD1 (5 bases). The receptor was derived from a man over 45 in good health and CMV-seropositive. The sample comprised PBMCs. The CDR3 region is CASSQDNGGAAYEAFF. CDR3 sequence (DNA): TGCGCCAGCAGCCAAGATAACGGCGGGGCAGCCTACGAAGCTTTCTTT.